The following is a T cell receptor (beta chain) sequence with its context. Sequencing was performed with immunoSEQ multiplex PCR; in TCRdb, only in-frame clones are kept and a portion is missing. The repertoire holds 37,000 or so clones, with roughly a third as singletons. The V gene's germline CDR1 is LGHNT and CDR2 FRNRAP. The CDR3 has 14 residues. These data originate in a study of sequential checkpoint blockade in melanoma. Treatment indicated: randomized to nivolumab then ipilimumab (arm A) or the reverse (arm B). V is TRBV12-5 and J is TRBJ2-3; 8 bases are shared with TRBD2. The material sequenced was tumor tissue (inferred from file names), taken from a patient given nivolumab and ipilimumab in sequence. The TCR sequence derives from a human donor with melanoma. For the CDR3, the DNA is TGTGCCGACAGTCGGGGGGGCAGGACAGATACGCAGTATTTT. Protein product: CADSRGGRTDTQYF.